A single sample is the source of the 24 T cell receptor beta chains below, sequenced in a study of T cells in Graves' hyperthyroidism and ophthalmopathy. Authors of the study amplified TCR beta CDR3 regions from RNA transcripts. HTBI primers drove first-round RT-PCR of the TCR CDR3. TCRdb re-analysed the multiplex PCR reads in MiXCR, keeping a single row per CDR3 protein. The sample shows fewer than 900,000 distinct CDR3 sequences, 18% of them seen only once. Sequenced: blood. Source of these receptors: a woman aged 45 to 65 with Graves' hyperthyroidism that later progressed to Graves' ophthalmopathy.

Only a few counts were recorded for this clonotype. The J gene is TRBJ2-7, the V gene TRBV24-1; 8 nucleotides line up with TRBD2. The V gene's germline CDR1 is KGHDR and CDR2 SFDVKD. Trimming took 9 bases from V and 0 from J; bases not matched to a gene: 3. The CDR3 runs to 13 residues. The CDR3 DNA follows: TGTGCCACCCTCGGGGGGGTCTCCTACGAGCAGTACTTC. It encodes CATLGGVSYEQYF.

There are many counts of this clonotype. The J gene is TRBJ2-1, the V gene TRBV2; D ambiguous. In germline, CDR1 is SNHLY, CDR2 FYNNEI. This CDR3 has 14 amino acids. V was pared by 7 bases and J by 2 bases, with 12 bases between. The CDR3 here is CASMTPMTYNEQFF. CDR3 DNA sequence: TGTGCCAGCATGACACCGATGACCTACAATGAGCAGTTCTTC.

The chain has TRBV20-1 and TRBJ2-6; D unresolved. This CDR3 region has 14 residues. CDR1 is DFQATT, CDR2 SNEGSKA, per germline (reference sequence). V lost 6 bases to trimming and J lost 0 bases, with 9 bases between them. The CDR3 DNA follows: TGCAGTGCAAGACCGTACTCTGGGGCCAACGTCCTGACTTTC. Its protein is CSARPYSGANVLTF.

In this sample, this clonotype turned up many times. In DNA form, the CDR3 reads TGTGCCAGCAGCTTCACAGGGGGGGAAGGGAACACTGAAGCTTTCTTT. Translated, it gives CASSFTGGEGNTEAFF. This rearrangement joins TRBV7-3 to TRBJ1-1; 8 nucleotides align to TRBD1. CDR1 SGHTA and CDR2 FQGTGA come from the germline V gene. The CDR3 length is 16 residues. V was pared by 3 bases and J by 1 base, with 7 bases of the junction left unmatched. The whole variable domain, remainder taken from reference TRBV7-3 and TRBJ1-1, is GAGVSQTPSNKVTEKGKYVELRCDPISGHTALYWYRQSLGQGPEFLIYFQGTGAADDSGLPNDRFFAVRPEGSVSTLKIQRTERGDSAVYLCASSFTGGEGNTEAFFGQGTRLTVV.

This clonotype was observed many times. The gene calls are TRBV3-1 and TRBJ2-2, with unresolved D. V gave up 5 bases and J gave up 1 base, with 11 bases separating them. CDR3 length equals 15 residues. In germline, CDR1 is LGHDT, CDR2 YNNKEL (reference sequence). The CDR3 bases are TGTGCCAGCAGCGATTCTGAAATGAACACCGGGGAGCTGTTTTTT. Translated: CASSDSEMNTGELFF.

The chain employs TRBV18 and TRBJ1-6; D might be TRBD1 (6 bases). The CDR3 totals 16 residues. CDR1 and CDR2 (germline): KGHSH, LQKENI. Trimming pared 6 bases from V and 0 bases from J, leaving 12 bases between. The CDR3 DNA reads as TGTGCCAGCTCGTCCGGACAGCTCTCCTATAATTCACCCCTCCACTTT. Protein: CASSSGQLSYNSPLHF. Full variable domain (outside the CDR3, taken from reference TRBV18 and TRBJ1-6): NAGVMQNPRHLVRRRGQEARLRCSPMKGHSHVYWYRQLPEEGLKFMVYLQKENIIDESGMPKERFSAEFPKEGPSILRIQQVVRGDSAAYFCASSSGQLSYNSPLHFGNGTRLTVT.

This clonotype has a count of ten or more. The chain joins TRBV11-2 to TRBJ1-1; D is ambiguous. The CDR3 has 13 amino acids. Germline lookup yields CDR1 SGHAT and CDR2 FQNNGV. Trimming removed 8 bases from V and 11 bases from J, with 21 bases in between. The CDR3 nucleotides read TGTGCCAGCCGGGGTGCCGGAGTAGACCCGGCTTTCTTT. Encoded protein: CASRGAGVDPAFF.

The V call is TRBV5-6, the J call TRBJ2-7; 11 bases match TRBD2. The CDR3 runs to 18 residues. J was trimmed by 2 bases and V by 1 base; bases with no gene match: 11. Germline CDR1 SGHDT, CDR2 YYEEEE. The CDR3 DNA sequence: TGTGCCAGCAGCTTGTTAGGAACTAGCGGGGGCCCCACCTACGAGCAGTACTTC. Amino acid sequence: CASSLLGTSGGPTYEQYF.

This clonotype was seen many times. V and J are TRBV11-2 and TRBJ2-5, with 7 positions matching TRBD1. From germline, CDR1 is SGHAT and CDR2 FQNNGV. This CDR3 has 16 residues. The trim removed 5 bases at V and 1 base at J, leaving 10 bases unmatched. The DNA of the CDR3 is TGTGCCAGCAGCATAACAGGGGTCTCCCGCCAAGAGACCCAGTACTTC. Its protein product is CASSITGVSRQETQYF.

This clonotype has at least ten counts. This chain links TRBV7-2 with TRBJ2-1; no reliable D call. Germline V gene lookup returns CDR1 SGHTA and CDR2 FQGNSA. V shed 1 base and J shed 5 bases, with 6 bases lying between them. This CDR3 comprises 13 residues. The CDR3 DNA reads TGTGCCAGCAGCTTAGGGCACAACAATGAGCAGTTCTTC. Amino acid sequence: CASSLGHNNEQFF.

This clonotype was observed a single time. The chain carries TRBV9 and TRBJ2-3, with TRBD1 identical over 10 bases. Trimming removed 4 bases from V and 4 bases from J; junction bases left unmatched: 9. The CDR3 length is 16 residues. Germline CDR1 reads SGDLS; CDR2 reads YYNGEE. Here the CDR3 reads CASSPLPGTGADTQYF. The CDR3 nucleotides are TGTGCCAGCAGCCCTTTGCCCGGGACAGGGGCAGATACGCAGTATTTT.

This clonotype was seen a handful of times. The chain joins TRBV6-1 to TRBJ1-6; D is perhaps TRBD1 (5 bases). V gave up 6 bases and J gave up 2 bases, with 17 bases separating them. In germline, CDR1 is MNHNS, CDR2 SASEGT. This CDR3 spans 17 amino acids. CDR3 protein: CASRQWGRAAYNSPLHF. The CDR3 nucleotides are TGTGCCAGCAGGCAGTGGGGCAGGGCAGCCTATAATTCACCCCTCCACTTT.

This clonotype has a count of ten or more. The V call is TRBV3-1, the J call TRBJ1-2; weak D call: TRBD1 (6 bases). Trimming removed 1 base from V and 7 bases from J, with 16 bases in between. Germline V lookup: CDR1 LGHDT, CDR2 YNNKEL (reference sequence). There are 15 residues in the CDR3. CDR3 region: CASSQVEDRSSGYTF. The CDR3 DNA reads TGTGCCAGCAGCCAAGTCGAAGACAGGTCTAGTGGCTACACCTTC.

This clonotype was detected ten times or more. The genes are TRBV9 and TRBJ2-3; a possible D gene is TRBD2 (6 bases). The CDR3 totals 13 residues. V gave up 2 bases and J gave up 4 bases, with 8 bases separating them. Germline CDR1 is SGDLS and CDR2 is YYNGEE. CDR3 DNA: TGTGCCAGCAGCGTCGGAGGGCCAGATACGCAGTATTTT. Translation gives CASSVGGPDTQYF. Drawing the rest from reference TRBV9 and TRBJ2-3, the complete variable domain is DSGVTQTPKHLITATGQRVTLRCSPRSGDLSVYWYQQSLDQGLQFLIQYYNGEERAKGNILERFSAQQFPDLHSELNLSSLELGDSALYFCASSVGGPDTQYFGPGTRLTVL.

This clonotype was detected only a few times. This rearrangement joins TRBV7-2 to TRBJ2-1; tentatively, D is TRBD2 (6 bases). Per germline, CDR1 SGHTA and CDR2 FQGNSA. The V and J ends lost 3 bases and 0 bases respectively, with 9 bases between them. The CDR3 consists of 15 residues. This CDR3 is CASSFTAGSYNEQFF. The CDR3 DNA reads as TGTGCCAGCAGCTTCACAGCGGGCTCCTACAATGAGCAGTTCTTC.

V is TRBV19 and J is TRBJ1-2; TRBD1 matches at 8 bases. The CDR3 length is 16 residues. CDR1 and CDR2 from the germline V gene are LNHDA and SQIVND (reference sequence). The trim removed 7 bases at V and 0 bases at J, leaving 10 bases unmatched. The CDR3 region is CASINDRGSPNYGYTF. For the CDR3, the DNA is TGTGCCAGTATCAACGACAGGGGATCTCCTAACTATGGCTACACCTTC. The variable domain in full, completed from reference TRBV19 and TRBJ1-2, reads DGGITQSPKYLFRKEGQNVTLSCEQNLNHDAMYWYRQDPGQGLRLIYYSQIVNDFQKGDIAEGYSVSREKKESFPLTVTSAQKNPTAFYLCASINDRGSPNYGYTFGSGTRLTVV.

The chain recombines TRBV27 with TRBJ1-6; D gene uncertain. V lost 2 bases and J 4 bases, leaving 12 bases between the germline ends. Germline V gene sequence: CDR1 MNHEY, CDR2 SMNVEV (reference sequence). This CDR3 is 16 amino acids long. CDR3 amino acids: CASSLLRTEYNSPLHF. The CDR3 DNA reads TGTGCCAGCAGTTTACTGAGGACGGAGTATAATTCACCCCTCCACTTT.

This clonotype was recorded a few times. V is TRBV7-9 and J is TRBJ1-2; the D is unclear. The CDR3 length is 13 residues. Germline CDR1 is SEHNR and CDR2 is FQNEAQ (reference sequence). Trimming removed 0 bases at V and 4 bases at J, with 6 bases between. Here the CDR3 reads CASSLAVAYGYTF. DNA of the CDR3: TGTGCCAGCAGCTTAGCGGTGGCCTATGGCTACACCTTC.

This clonotype has a count of ten or more. The V and J genes are TRBV2 and TRBJ2-3, with D maybe TRBD2 (6 bases). Germline assignment: CDR1 SNHLY and CDR2 FYNNEI. The CDR3 runs 16 residues. V was trimmed by 1 base and J by 4 bases, leaving 15 bases between them. CDR3 DNA sequence: TGTGCCAGCAGTGAAGGTTTCAGGGAGGAGGCAGATACGCAGTATTTT. Protein sequence: CASSEGFREEADTQYF.

This clonotype was seen a few times. The rearrangement links TRBV2 to TRBJ2-3; D unclear. Trimming removed 1 base at V and 2 bases at J, with 7 bases between. The CDR3 is 14 amino acids. Per germline, CDR1 SNHLY and CDR2 FYNNEI. The CDR3 DNA sequence: TGTGCCAGCAGTGAAGGGGTCAACACAGATACGCAGTATTTT. It is translated as CASSEGVNTDTQYF.

This clonotype occurred a few times. The chain carries TRBV10-3 and TRBJ2-7; perhaps D is TRBD1 or TRBD2 (5 bases each). CDR1 and CDR2 from the germline V gene are ENHRY and SYGVKD. Trimming pared 7 bases from V and 2 bases from J, leaving 15 bases between. The CDR3 contains 14 residues. The chain's CDR3 is CAINRDGGPYEQYF. CDR3 DNA sequence: TGTGCCATCAACCGGGACGGCGGACCCTACGAGCAGTACTTC.

This clonotype came up a few times. V gene TRBV15 combines with J gene TRBJ1-1, with no clear D. CDR1 and CDR2 from the germline V gene are LNHNV and YYDKDF (reference sequence). The CDR3 extends over 14 amino acids. V was pared by 3 bases and J by 7 bases, with 15 bases between. Here the CDR3 reads CATSRDGWGGEAFF. CDR3 DNA: TGTGCCACCAGCAGGGACGGCTGGGGTGGTGAAGCTTTCTTT.

About this clonotype: One junction end does not reproduce the germline sequence, and a read error may be involved. The rearrangement uses TRBV7-9 and TRBJ1-4; D gene uncertain. The CDR3 extends over 15 amino acids. Germline assignment: CDR1 SEHNR and CDR2 FQNEAQ (reference sequence). The CDR3 DNA follows: TGTGCCAGCAGCCCCGGGTTTAAGACTAATGAAAGACTGTTTTTT. This encodes CASSPGFKTNERLFF.

This rearrangement joins TRBV7-8 to TRBJ2-3; D tentatively fits TRBD1 or TRBD2 (6 bases each). Germline CDR1 reads SGHVS; CDR2 reads FQNEAQ. Deletions cut 1 base from V and 6 bases from J, with 14 bases between. CDR3 length: 15 amino acids. DNA for the CDR3: TGTGCCAGCAGCTTAGTATCGGGGGCCTCTGATACGCAGTATTTT. Amino acid sequence: CASSLVSGASDTQYF.